Below are 6 T cell receptor beta chains sequenced from a single sample in a study of patients and donors after allogeneic stem cell transplantation. TCRdb reprocessed the RT-PCR reads via MiXCR and lists one record per CDR3 protein. The table shows over 350,000 distinct CDR3 sequences, with roughly 16% occurring only once. The specimen sequenced was blood, either unsorted or a sorted T cell fraction (not recorded which). The receptors were sampled from a human donor who was either an allogeneic HSCT recipient or a stem cell or donor lymphocyte infusion donor (not recorded which). It is not recorded whose cells these are; they may come from a transplant donor.

The sample holds many counts of this clonotype. The genes are TRBV15 and TRBJ2-2, with D possibly TRBD1 on 5 matching bases. The germline CDR1 and CDR2 sequences are LNHNV and YYDKDF (reference sequence). CDR3 length: 15 amino acids. Trimming took off 5 bases at V and 1 base at J, with 11 bases between the two ends. The CDR3 nucleotides read TGTGCCACCAGCGCACCAGGGATGAACACCGGGGAGCTGTTTTTT. Translation gives CATSAPGMNTGELFF.

The chain recombines TRBV7-2 with TRBJ2-4; TRBD2 aligns across 13 bases. CDR3 length equals 16 residues. Per germline, CDR1 SGHTA and CDR2 FQGNSA. With 5 bases clipped from V and 4 bases from J, the junction kept 5 bases outside the gene matches. Here the CDR3 reads CASSRTSGRSKNIQYF. The CDR3 nucleotides are TGTGCCAGCAGCCGGACTAGCGGGAGATCAAAAAACATTCAGTACTTC. Looking up the rest from reference TRBV7-2 and TRBJ2-4 gives the full variable domain: GAGVSQSPSNKVTEKGKDVELRCDPISGHTALYWYRQSLGQGLEFLIYFQGNSAPDKSGLPSDRFSAERTGGSVSTLTIQRTQQEDSAVYLCASSRTSGRSKNIQYFGAGTRLSVL.

This clonotype was picked up a small number of times. The rearrangement joins TRBV4-2 to TRBJ1-2; 8 bases are shared with TRBD1. Trimming took 0 bases from V and 8 from J; bases not matched to a gene: 5. This CDR3 is 14 amino acids long. Germline V lookup: CDR1 LGHNA, CDR2 YNFKEQ. The CDR3 protein is CASSQDRGQSGYTF. The CDR3, as DNA: TGTGCCAGCAGCCAAGACAGGGGGCAATCAGGCTACACCTTC.

This chain joins TRBV7-9 and TRBJ1-1; tentatively, D is TRBD1 (5 bases). The CDR3 has 14 amino acids. Trimming stripped 5 bases from V and 6 bases from J, with 16 bases between. Germline V lookup: CDR1 SEHNR, CDR2 FQNEAQ (reference sequence). This chain's CDR3 is CASSRGRLGAEAFF. The CDR3 coding sequence is TGTGCCAGCAGCCGGGGACGGCTTGGGGCTGAAGCTTTCTTT.

This clonotype was seen more than once but under ten times. The chain links TRBV20-1 to TRBJ2-3, with TRBD1 matching over 9 bases. The V segment lost 6 bases and the J segment 4 bases; nucleotides outside the gene matches: 8. The CDR3 is 14 residues long. Germline lookup yields CDR1 DFQATT and CDR2 SNEGSKA (reference sequence). The CDR3 region has the DNA TGCAGTGCCCCCGGGACAGGGAGGTCAGATACGCAGTATTTT. Translated, it gives CSAPGTGRSDTQYF.

This chain connects TRBV4-3 to TRBJ1-1; D is unresolved. In germline, CDR1 is LGHNA, CDR2 YSLEER. CDR3 size: 13 residues. V lost 6 bases, J lost 3 bases, and 11 bases lay in between. The chain's CDR3 is CASSIIPDTEAFF. The DNA for the CDR3 is TGCGCCAGCAGTATAATTCCAGACACTGAAGCTTTCTTT.